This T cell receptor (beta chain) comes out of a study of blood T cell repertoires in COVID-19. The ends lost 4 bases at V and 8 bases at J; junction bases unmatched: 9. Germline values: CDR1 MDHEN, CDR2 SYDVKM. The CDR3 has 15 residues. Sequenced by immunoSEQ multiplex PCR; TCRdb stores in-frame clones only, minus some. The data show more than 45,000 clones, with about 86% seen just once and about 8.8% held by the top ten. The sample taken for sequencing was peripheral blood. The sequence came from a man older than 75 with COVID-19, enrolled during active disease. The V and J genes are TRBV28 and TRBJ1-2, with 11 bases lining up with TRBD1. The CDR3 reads CASSWDRGIFGGYTF. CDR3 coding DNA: TGTGCCAGCAGTTGGGACAGGGGGATTTTCGGCGGCTACACCTTC.